The 17 T cell receptor beta chains in this list originate from one sample, sequenced in a study of blood T cell repertoires in COVID-19. The repertoire was sequenced with immunoSEQ multiplex PCR; TCRdb's copy has only in-frame clones and lacks some. The sample records 60,000 to 95,000 clones, roughly 87% being singletons. The sample comprised peripheral blood. The receptors were sampled from a woman in her forties or fifties with acute or convalescent COVID-19.

The chain uses TRBV4-1 and TRBJ1-2; no reliable D call. V was trimmed by 0 bases and J by 2 bases, leaving 10 bases between them. Germline V gene lookup returns CDR1 MGHRA and CDR2 YSYEKL. The CDR3 totals 15 residues. CDR3 amino acids: CASSQESTENYGYTF. The CDR3 DNA follows: TGCGCCAGCAGCCAAGAGTCGACTGAGAACTATGGCTACACCTTC.

This clone was seen only once. V usage is TRBV28 and J usage is TRBJ2-1; TRBD1 matches at 8 bases. With V trimmed by 2 bases and J by 4 bases, 4 bases remained unmatched. CDR3 length equals 15 residues. Per germline, CDR1 MDHEN and CDR2 SYDVKM. This CDR3 is CASSLEQGVYNEQFF. Here the CDR3 DNA reads TGTGCCAGCAGTTTAGAACAGGGGGTATACAATGAGCAGTTCTTC.

The V call is TRBV2, the J call TRBJ2-7; the match to TRBD2 covers 9 bases. CDR3 length: 15 residues. Looked up from germline, CDR1 is SNHLY and CDR2 is FYNNEI. V gave up 2 bases and J gave up 5 bases; unmatched junction bases: 7. CDR3: CASSESGLASNEQYF. The CDR3 DNA is TGTGCCAGCAGTGAATCAGGACTAGCGTCTAACGAGCAGTACTTC.

V is TRBV28 and J is TRBJ2-5; 9 nucleotides line up with TRBD1. The junction had 6 bases not matched to a gene; V was cut back by 5 bases and J by 5 bases. The CDR3 spans 14 residues. Germline values: CDR1 MDHEN, CDR2 SYDVKM. The CDR3 is CASSKTGGVETQYF. CDR3 DNA: TGTGCCAGCAGTAAGACAGGGGGAGTTGAGACCCAGTACTTC.

This chain connects TRBV5-6 to TRBJ2-2; the match to TRBD1 covers 9 bases. There are 15 residues in the CDR3. Germline CDR1 is SGHDT and CDR2 is YYEEEE. Losses at the gene ends were 2 bases for V and 4 bases for J; bases not matched to a gene: 3. This chain's CDR3 is CASSFGTGTTGELFF. CDR3 in DNA: TGTGCCAGCAGCTTCGGGACAGGGACCACCGGGGAGCTGTTTTTT.

This clone has more than one count but fewer than ten. The chain couples TRBV30 to TRBJ1-1; D is unresolved. This CDR3 is 12 amino acids long. Trimming removed 5 bases from V and 1 base from J, with 8 bases in between. Germline-derived CDR1 and CDR2 are GTSNPN and SVGIG (reference sequence). DNA for the CDR3: TGTGCCTGGGGTCGGGGGAACACTGAAGCTTTCTTT. This encodes CAWGRGNTEAFF.

This clone has just a few counts. The chain combines TRBV2 with TRBJ1-2; D unresolved. The CDR3 is 13 amino acids. Germline V gives CDR1 SNHLY, CDR2 FYNNEI. With 3 bases removed from V and 5 bases from J, the gap between germline ends came to 10 bases. The CDR3 DNA reads as TGTGCCAGCAGTGACACTCCTAGATATGGCTACACCTTC. Amino acids: CASSDTPRYGYTF.

For the CDR3, the DNA is TGTGCCAGCAGCTCGGACCTTAGCGGGAGGTTGTCCTACGAGCAGTACTTC. Translated: CASSSDLSGRLSYEQYF. The V and J genes are TRBV5-8 and TRBJ2-7, with 10 bases fitting TRBD2. The V segment lost 3 bases and the J segment 1 base; nucleotides outside the gene matches: 10. The CDR3 has 17 residues. From germline, CDR1 is SGHTS and CDR2 YDEGEE.

This chain uses TRBV3-1 (or the pseudogene TRBV3-2) with TRBJ2-5; TRBD1 agrees at 9 bases. The J segment lost 5 bases and the V segment lost 4 bases, leaving 14 bases of the junction unmatched. The CDR3 is 17 residues long. CDR1 and CDR2 from the germline V gene are LGHDT and YNNKEL (reference sequence). CDR3 DNA: TGTGCCAGCAGCCGGACAGGGGTTGGGGATTATTCGGAGACCCAGTACTTC. Its translation: CASSRTGVGDYSETQYF.

The rearrangement links TRBV14 to TRBJ2-3; 11 nucleotides agree with TRBD2. Germline V gene data show CDR1 as SGHDN and CDR2 as FVKESK. CDR3 length equals 12 residues. The ends lost 0 bases at V and 13 bases at J; junction bases unmatched: 0. CDR3 sequence reads: CASSQETSGEYF. The CDR3 coding sequence is TGTGCCAGCAGCCAAGAGACTAGCGGGGAGTATTTT.

CDR3 residues: CASSQDDRGMGSPLHF. For the CDR3, the DNA is TGTGCCAGCAGCCAAGACGACAGGGGTATGGGGTCACCCCTCCACTTT. The rearrangement links TRBV3-1 (or the pseudogene TRBV3-2) to TRBJ1-6, with 8 positions matching TRBD1. This CDR3 contains 16 residues. V was pared by 0 bases and J by 10 bases, with 8 bases of the junction left unmatched. Germline lookup yields CDR1 LGHDT and CDR2 YNNKEL (reference sequence).

V and J are TRBV18 and TRBJ2-7; maybe TRBD1 (5 bases). The CDR3 runs to 13 residues. Germline loops: CDR1 KGHSH, CDR2 LQKENI. The V gene lost 4 bases and the J gene lost 6 bases, with 13 bases spanning the gap. CDR3 amino acids: CASSLQGFAEQYF. The CDR3 DNA reads as TGTGCCAGCTCACTTCAGGGTTTTGCCGAGCAGTACTTC.

The chain has TRBV24-1 and TRBJ1-1; 7 bases line up with TRBD1. V was clipped by 11 bases and J by 8 bases; unmatched bases: 31. This CDR3 has 19 residues. Germline V gene lookup returns CDR1 KGHDR and CDR2 SFDVKD. CDR3 nucleotides: TGTGCCAGACTGACGGGGCCTAAGACAGGGCGAGGGGAAGACCCCGAAGCTTTCTTT. Its protein product is CARLTGPKTGRGEDPEAFF.

The V gene is TRBV5-1, the J gene TRBJ1-1; a weak D match, TRBD1 (6 bases). The CDR3 covers 15 residues. In germline, CDR1 is SGHRS, CDR2 YFSETQ. V was pared by 4 bases and J by 6 bases, with 19 bases between. CDR3 in amino acids: CASSPEGGRFSEAFF. CDR3 in DNA: TGCGCCAGCAGCCCCGAAGGGGGAAGGTTCTCTGAAGCTTTCTTT.

This chain joins TRBV4-3 and TRBJ2-7, with TRBD1 matching over 8 bases. The CDR3 has 16 amino acids. Germline assignment: CDR1 LGHNA and CDR2 YSLEER. V lost 0 bases to trimming and J lost 2 bases; unmatched junction nucleotides: 6. CDR3 protein: CASSQDFQQGAYEQYF. The CDR3 region has the DNA TGCGCCAGCAGCCAAGATTTTCAACAGGGGGCCTACGAGCAGTACTTC.

V gene TRBV11-3 combines with J gene TRBJ1-3; 10 nucleotides align to TRBD1. The germline CDR1 and CDR2 sequences are SGHNT and YENEEA. CDR3 length: 15 residues. V lost 3 bases, J lost 2 bases, and 1 base stayed unmatched. CDR3 sequence: CASSFGQGAGNTIYF. The CDR3 coding sequence is TGTGCCAGCAGCTTCGGACAGGGGGCTGGAAACACCATATATTTT.

The chain joins TRBV19 to TRBJ1-5; D not certain. The germline V gene encodes CDR1 LNHDA and CDR2 SQIVND (reference sequence). V lost 7 bases and J 4 bases, leaving 8 bases between the germline ends. The length of the CDR3 is 12 residues. CDR3 residues: CASTFRNQPQHF. DNA for the CDR3: TGTGCCAGTACCTTCCGGAATCAGCCCCAGCATTTT.